A single sample is the source of the 25 T cell receptor beta chains below, sequenced in a study of cytomegalovirus exposure and HLA in healthy donors. 60 Vbeta and 13 Jbeta primers were used in PCR. Profiled with immunoSEQ multiplex PCR; TCRdb holds only in-frame clones, not every one. The sample shows about 130,000 clones, roughly 83% of them seen only once. Sequencing used PBMCs. The receptors come from a man younger than 35 in good health and CMV-seronegative.

CDR3 nucleotides: TGTGCCAGCAGCCTGACAGGGGAGCAGTACGAGCAGTACTTC. Its protein is CASSLTGEQYEQYF. The chain links TRBV9 to TRBJ2-5; 8 nucleotides match TRBD1. With the DNA end fitting TRBJ2-7 better, the J assignment may be wrong. The CDR3 is 14 amino acids. The germline gives CDR1 SGDLS, CDR2 YYNGEE.

The chain employs TRBV11-2 and TRBJ2-3; D is perhaps TRBD2 (6 bases). The V gene lost 2 bases and the J gene lost 5 bases, with 11 bases spanning the gap. CDR3 length: 14 residues. Germline V gene lookup returns CDR1 SGHAT and CDR2 FQNNGV. CDR3 sequence: CASSLLGTQDTQYF. The CDR3 nucleotides read TGTGCCAGCAGCTTATTAGGGACTCAAGATACGCAGTATTTT.

This chain links TRBV19 with TRBJ2-3, with 7 bases lining up with TRBD1. The germline V gene encodes CDR1 LNHDA and CDR2 SQIVND (reference sequence). With V trimmed by 4 bases and J by 0 bases, 7 bases remained unmatched. The CDR3 spans 16 residues. For the CDR3, the DNA is TGTGCCAGTAGTACAAGACAGGGAGCCAGCACAGATACGCAGTATTTT. Translation: CASSTRQGASTDTQYF.

This chain connects TRBV30 to TRBJ1-5; 9 positions agree with TRBD1. CDR3 length: 15 amino acids. Germline V gives CDR1 GTSNPN, CDR2 SVGIG (reference sequence). V gave up 1 base and J gave up 2 bases; unmatched junction bases: 3. CDR3 protein: CAWSDTGGRNQPQHF. For the CDR3, the DNA is TGTGCCTGGAGTGATACAGGGGGCCGCAATCAGCCCCAGCATTTT.

J is TRBJ2-2 and V is TRBV5-1; D might be TRBD2 (6 bases). The CDR3 has 17 residues. Looked up from germline, CDR1 is SGHRS and CDR2 is YFSETQ. The V and J ends lost 1 base and 4 bases respectively, with 17 bases between them. CDR3 residues: CASSLNPPSDPTGELFF. The CDR3, as DNA: TGCGCCAGCAGCTTGAACCCCCCTAGCGACCCCACCGGGGAGCTGTTTTTT.

The chain couples TRBV5-4 to TRBJ2-7; D gene uncertain. Germline V gives CDR1 SGHNT, CDR2 YYREEE (reference sequence). The CDR3 extends over 14 amino acids. V was cut by 1 base and J by 2 bases, with 10 bases left in between. The DNA for the CDR3 is TGTGCCAGCAGCTTGCGGCCGACTGCCTACGAGCAGTACTTC. Translation gives CASSLRPTAYEQYF.

This chain's CDR3 is CASSLAMTGHQPQHF. CDR3 coding DNA: TGTGCCAGCAGCTTAGCCATGACAGGGCATCAGCCCCAGCATTTT. This rearrangement joins TRBV7-9 to TRBJ1-5, with 7 positions matching TRBD1. The germline V gene encodes CDR1 SEHNR and CDR2 FQNEAQ (reference sequence). This CDR3 spans 15 amino acids. The ends lost 0 bases at V and 5 bases at J; junction bases unmatched: 4.

This chain joins TRBV4-1 and TRBJ2-3; 12 bases agree with TRBD2. The CDR3 is 16 amino acids. Germline CDR1 is MGHRA and CDR2 is YSYEKL. J lost 6 bases, V lost 5 bases, and 9 bases had no gene match. CDR3 residues: CASSSLTSGSYDTQYF. In DNA, the CDR3 is TGCGCCAGCAGCTCACTGACTAGCGGGAGCTACGATACGCAGTATTTT.

The chain recombines TRBV5-4 with TRBJ2-7, with D possibly being TRBD2 (5 bases). V gave up 2 bases and J gave up 2 bases, with 14 bases separating them. The CDR3 has 15 residues. Per germline, CDR1 SGHNT and CDR2 YYREEE (reference sequence). The CDR3 loop reads CASSLGGRATYEQYV. In DNA, the CDR3 is TGTGCCAGCAGCTTAGGTGGGAGAGCGACCTACGAGCAGTACGTC.

The chain links TRBV9 to TRBJ2-5; 10 nucleotides agree with TRBD2. Per germline, CDR1 SGDLS and CDR2 YYNGEE. V was pared by 2 bases and J by 5 bases, with 6 bases of the junction left unmatched. The CDR3 sequence is 15 residues long. The CDR3 sequence: CASSVSSGSYETQYF. CDR3 coding DNA: TGTGCCAGCAGCGTTTCTAGCGGGAGCTACGAGACCCAGTACTTC.

The V call is TRBV11-2, the J call TRBJ1-1; unclear D gene. Trimming removed 1 base at V and 0 bases at J, with 6 bases between. This CDR3 is 14 amino acids long. Germline-derived CDR1 and CDR2 are SGHAT and FQNNGV. CDR3 region: CASSLASMNTEAFF. Written as DNA, the CDR3 is TGTGCCAGCAGCTTAGCCAGTATGAACACTGAAGCTTTCTTT.

The chain is built from TRBV7-3 and TRBJ2-5, with TRBD2 matching 7 bases. V shed 4 bases, J shed 5 bases, and the junction held 7 bases outside the gene matches. Germline values: CDR1 SGHTA, CDR2 FQGTGA. The CDR3 is 14 amino acids. The CDR3 DNA follows: TGTGCCAGCAGCTGGGGGGGAGGGTCGGAGACCCAGTACTTC. It codes for CASSWGGGSETQYF. Based on the CDR3 plus reference TRBV7-3 and TRBJ2-5, the full variable domain is GAGVSQTPSNKVTEKGKYVELRCDPISGHTALYWYRQSLGQGPEFLIYFQGTGAADDSGLPNDRFFAVRPEGSVSTLKIQRTERGDSAVYLCASSWGGGSETQYFGPGTRLLVL.

This clone has a count of ten or more. The CDR3 spells CASRSTGTAFGLAFF. CDR3 coding DNA: TGCGCCAGCAGAAGTACTGGGACAGCATTTGGTTTAGCTTTCTTT. This chain uses TRBV4-1 with TRBJ1-1; 7 bases match TRBD1. The J segment lost 10 bases and the V segment lost 6 bases, leaving 17 bases of the junction unmatched. The CDR3 runs to 15 residues. CDR1 is MGHRA, CDR2 YSYEKL, per germline.

The chain carries TRBV30 and TRBJ2-7; possibly TRBD2 for D (7 bases). V was shortened by 2 bases and J by 6 bases, with 23 bases between the two germline ends. This CDR3 contains 16 residues. Germline CDR1 and CDR2: GTSNPN and SVGIG (reference sequence). CDR3 region: CAWSPRGGLTGPEQYF. The CDR3 DNA reads as TGTGCCTGGAGTCCGAGGGGGGGGTTGACCGGGCCCGAGCAGTACTTC.

The gene calls are TRBV14 and TRBJ1-2; 9 bases agree with TRBD1. CDR3 size: 15 residues. V shed 4 bases and J 4 bases; nucleotides not matched to a gene: 7. The germline V gene encodes CDR1 SGHDN and CDR2 FVKESK. This chain's CDR3 is CASSPHTGQGYGYTF. The CDR3 coding sequence is TGTGCCAGCAGCCCTCATACGGGACAGGGCTATGGCTACACCTTC. The entire variable domain, with the rest obtained from reference TRBV14 and TRBJ1-2, is as follows: EAGVTQFPSHSVIEKGQTVTLRCDPISGHDNLYWYRRVMGKEIKFLLHFVKESKQDESGMPNNRFLAERTGGTYSTLKVQPAELEDSGVYFCASSPHTGQGYGYTFGSGTRLTVV.

The chain employs TRBV9 and TRBJ2-5; possible D gene TRBD1, 6 bases. V was cut by 0 bases and J by 4 bases, with 10 bases left in between. Germline CDR1 SGDLS, CDR2 YYNGEE. CDR3 size: 14 residues. The DNA for the CDR3 is TGTGCCAGCAGCGTAGGTGACAGGATAGAGACCCAGTACTTC. Translated, it gives CASSVGDRIETQYF.

The chain links TRBV19 to TRBJ1-1, with 10 bases matching TRBD1. This CDR3 has 15 amino acids. With V trimmed by 5 bases and J by 5 bases, 8 bases remained unmatched. The germline V gene has CDR1 LNHDA and CDR2 SQIVND (reference sequence). The CDR3 nucleotides are TGTGCCAGTAGTGTCGTCGGGACAGGGGAGACTGAAGCTTTCTTT. Its protein product is CASSVVGTGETEAFF. Full variable domain (remainder filled in from reference TRBV19 and TRBJ1-1): DGGITQSPKYLFRKEGQNVTLSCEQNLNHDAMYWYRQDPGQGLRLIYYSQIVNDFQKGDIAEGYSVSREKKESFPLTVTSAQKNPTAFYLCASSVVGTGETEAFFGQGTRLTVV.

The chain links TRBV6-5 to TRBJ2-1; 7 bases agree with TRBD2. J lost 6 bases, V lost 5 bases, and 7 bases had no gene match. Germline assignment: CDR1 MNHEY and CDR2 SVGAGI. The CDR3 runs 14 residues. The CDR3 loop reads CASSGRERRNEQFF. The CDR3 nucleotides read TGTGCCAGCAGTGGGCGGGAGCGCCGCAATGAGCAGTTCTTC.

This clone came up a few times. The rearrangement uses TRBV2 and TRBJ1-5, with a weak D call TRBD1 (5 bases). The CDR3 runs 13 residues. Trimming removed 7 bases from V and 5 bases from J, with 12 bases in between. Germline lookup yields CDR1 SNHLY and CDR2 FYNNEI. CDR3 sequence (DNA): TGTGCCAGCACGGGGGGGACGTATCAGCCCCAGCATTTT. It encodes CASTGGTYQPQHF.

The CDR3 here is CASHRDSSYEQYF. In nucleotides, the CDR3 is TGCGCCAGCCACCGGGACAGCTCCTACGAGCAGTACTTC. V is TRBV5-1 and J is TRBJ2-7, with 7 bases identical to TRBD1. CDR3 length: 13 residues. Germline CDR1 is SGHRS and CDR2 is YFSETQ. Losses at the gene ends were 7 bases for V and 0 bases for J; bases not matched to a gene: 4. The complete variable domain, with remaining parts taken from reference TRBV5-1 and TRBJ2-7, reads KAGVTQTPRYLIKTRGQQVTLSCSPISGHRSVSWYQQTPGQGLQFLFEYFSETQRNKGNFPGRFSGRQFSNSRSEMNVSTLELGDSALYLCASHRDSSYEQYFGPGTRLTVT.

The V gene is TRBV5-1, the J gene TRBJ2-7; tentatively, D is TRBD2 (6 bases). V lost 0 bases and J 3 bases, leaving 13 bases between the germline ends. The germline gives CDR1 SGHRS, CDR2 YFSETQ. The CDR3 spans 15 residues. CDR3 loop: CASSLDGTEDYEQYV. For the CDR3, the DNA is TGCGCCAGCAGCTTGGACGGGACTGAGGACTACGAGCAGTACGTC.

The V gene is TRBV27, the J gene TRBJ2-1; 13 nucleotides align to TRBD2. The CDR3 totals 15 residues. Germline V gene sequence: CDR1 MNHEY, CDR2 SMNVEV (reference sequence). J was trimmed by 9 bases and V by 4 bases; bases with no gene match: 6. The CDR3 sequence: CASSSVLAGGPEQFF. The DNA for the CDR3 is TGTGCCAGCAGTTCAGTACTAGCGGGAGGGCCTGAGCAGTTCTTC.

This chain links TRBV7-6 with TRBJ2-2, with 9 bases identical to TRBD1. Trimming at V came to 5 bases and at J to 0 bases, leaving 4 bases not matched to a gene. This CDR3 is 16 amino acids long. Germline V CDR1 and CDR2: SGHVS, FNYEAQ. CDR3 region: CASSARQGANTGELFF. The DNA for the CDR3 is TGTGCCAGCAGCGCCCGACAGGGGGCGAACACCGGGGAGCTGTTTTTT.

The chain has TRBV27 and TRBJ2-3; TRBD2 aligns across 12 bases. In germline, CDR1 is MNHEY, CDR2 SMNVEV (reference sequence). With V trimmed by 5 bases and J by 1 base, 16 bases remained unmatched. The CDR3 consists of 20 residues. The CDR3 reads CASSLTILAGGPFGTDTQYF. As DNA, the CDR3 is TGTGCCAGCAGTCTGACAATTCTAGCGGGAGGGCCTTTTGGCACAGATACGCAGTATTTT.

The V gene is TRBV25-1, the J gene TRBJ2-7; no reliable D call. The CDR3 length is 14 residues. Trimming took off 2 bases at V and 6 bases at J, with 14 bases between the two ends. CDR1 MGHDK and CDR2 SYGVNS come from the germline V gene. CDR3 amino acids: CASSEDGLVFEQYF. In DNA form, the CDR3 reads TGTGCCAGCAGTGAAGACGGGTTGGTGTTCGAGCAGTACTTC.